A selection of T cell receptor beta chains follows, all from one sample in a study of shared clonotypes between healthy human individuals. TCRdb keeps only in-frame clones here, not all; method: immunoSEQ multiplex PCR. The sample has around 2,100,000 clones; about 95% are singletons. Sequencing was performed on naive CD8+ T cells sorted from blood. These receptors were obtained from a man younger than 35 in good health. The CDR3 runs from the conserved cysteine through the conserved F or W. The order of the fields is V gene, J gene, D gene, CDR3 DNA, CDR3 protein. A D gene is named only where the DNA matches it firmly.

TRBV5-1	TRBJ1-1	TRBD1	TGCGCCAGCAGCTGGGGACAGCAGAACACTGAAGCTTTCTTT	CASSWGQQNTEAFF
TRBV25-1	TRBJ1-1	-	TGTGCCAGCAGTCCTGTGGTCGGGCAGAACACTGAAGCTTTCTTT	CASSPVVGQNTEAFF
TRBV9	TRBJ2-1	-	TGTGCCAGCACCTGGGACGGCAATGAGCAGTTCTTC	CASTWDGNEQFF
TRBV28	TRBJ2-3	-	TGTGCCAGCAGCCCTGGGGGGCCCACAGATACGCAGTATTTT	CASSPGGPTDTQYF
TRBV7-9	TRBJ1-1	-	TGTGCCAGCAGTACTACAGGGAGGACTGAAGCTTTCTTT	CASSTTGRTEAFF
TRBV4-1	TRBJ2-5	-	TGCGCCAGCAGCGATCGACCTAGAGAGACCCAGTACTTC	CASSDRPRETQYF
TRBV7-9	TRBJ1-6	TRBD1	TGTGCCAGCAGCTTCGTAGGGGGCAATTCACCCCTCCACTTT	CASSFVGGNSPLHF
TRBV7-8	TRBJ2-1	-	TGTGCCAGCAGCCTGGGCACAGGGTGGGATGAGCAGTTCTTC	CASSLGTGWDEQFF
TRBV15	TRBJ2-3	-	TGTGCCACCAGCAGAGTGATCACAGATACGCAGTATTTT	CATSRVITDTQYF
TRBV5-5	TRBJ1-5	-	TGTGCCAGCAGCCCCGACAGGAGCAATCAGCCCCAGCATTTT	CASSPDRSNQPQHF
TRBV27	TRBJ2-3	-	TGTGCCAGCAGTTTATCAGGTGACGGCCCCCTCCCAGATACGCAGTATTTT	CASSLSGDGPLPDTQYF
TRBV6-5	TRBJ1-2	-	TGTGCCAGCAGTTACTCGACGGGGGGGCGCGACTATGGCTACACCTTC	CASSYSTGGRDYGYTF
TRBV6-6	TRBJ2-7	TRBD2	TGTGCCAGCAGTTACTCCCCCCGGGGGGACGAGCAGTACTTC	CASSYSPRGDEQYF
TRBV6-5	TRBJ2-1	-	TGTGCCAGCAGTCTTAGCGGAAATGAGCAGTTCTTC	CASSLSGNEQFF